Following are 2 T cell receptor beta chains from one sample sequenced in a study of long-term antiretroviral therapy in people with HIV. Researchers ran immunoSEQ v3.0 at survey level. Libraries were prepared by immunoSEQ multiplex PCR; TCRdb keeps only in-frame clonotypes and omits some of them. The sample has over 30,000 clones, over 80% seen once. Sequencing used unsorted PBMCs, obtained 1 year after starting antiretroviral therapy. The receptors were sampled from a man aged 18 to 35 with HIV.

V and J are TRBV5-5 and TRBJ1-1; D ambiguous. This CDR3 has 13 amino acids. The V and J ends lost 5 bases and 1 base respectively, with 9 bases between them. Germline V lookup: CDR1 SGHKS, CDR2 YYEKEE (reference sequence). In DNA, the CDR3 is TGTGCCAGCAGTTTACACGCGAACACTGAAGCTTTCTTT. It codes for CASSLHANTEAFF.

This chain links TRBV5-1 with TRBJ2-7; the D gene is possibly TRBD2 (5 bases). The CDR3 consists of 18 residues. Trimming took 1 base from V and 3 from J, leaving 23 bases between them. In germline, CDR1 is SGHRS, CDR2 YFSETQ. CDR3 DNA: TGCGCCAGCAGCTTGATATATCCCGGCGGGTCCCCCCTCTACGAGCAGTACTTC. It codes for CASSLIYPGGSPLYEQYF.